One and the same sample provided the 26 T cell receptor beta chains below, sequenced in a study of early T cells in non-severe SARS-CoV-2 infection. TCRdb analysed the 5' RACE reads with MiXCR anew, one entry per CDR3 protein. Found here are over 90,000 distinct CDR3 sequences, around 12% of them singletons; the top ten hold over 5%. The source material was whole blood. The receptors shown here come from an adult who was a healthcare worker with PCR-confirmed SARS-CoV-2 infection or an uninfected control (not recorded which).

In its sample, this clonotype was seen a few times. The chain carries TRBV7-2 and TRBJ2-1, with D perhaps given as TRBD1 or TRBD2 (5 bases each). Trimming removed 5 bases from V and 0 bases from J, with 17 bases in between. This CDR3 spans 17 amino acids. Germline CDR1 reads SGHTA; CDR2 reads FQGNSA. The CDR3 DNA sequence: TGTGCCAGCAGCCCGAGGGGATGGGGGAGCTCCTACAATGAGCAGTTCTTC. Its translation is CASSPRGWGSSYNEQFF. The full variable domain, with the rest looked up from reference TRBV7-2 and TRBJ2-1, is GAGVSQSPSNKVTEKGKDVELRCDPISGHTALYWYRQSLGQGLEFLIYFQGNSAPDKSGLPSDRFSAERTGGSVSTLTIQRTQQEDSAVYLCASSPRGWGSSYNEQFFGPGTRLTVL.

This clonotype was detected ten times or more. This rearrangement joins TRBV20-1 to TRBJ2-7, with 7 positions matching TRBD1. The V and J ends lost 6 bases and 2 bases, in that order; junction bases with no gene match: 10. CDR3 length: 14 residues. Looked up from germline, CDR1 is DFQATT and CDR2 is SNEGSKA (reference sequence). The CDR3 spells CSATDRDRTYEQYF. Written as DNA, the CDR3 is TGCAGTGCCACAGACCGGGACAGAACCTACGAGCAGTACTTC.

This clonotype was seen many times. The chain carries TRBV5-6 and TRBJ1-5, with TRBD1 identical over 8 bases. The CDR3 loop spans 16 amino acids. Germline V lookup: CDR1 SGHDT, CDR2 YYEEEE. The ends lost 0 bases at V and 10 bases at J; junction bases unmatched: 12. CDR3 DNA sequence: TGTGCCAGCAGCTTGGGACCCCCGGGACAGGCTGATCCCCAGCATTTT. Translated: CASSLGPPGQADPQHF.

This clonotype was seen more than once but under ten times. V is TRBV6-1 and J is TRBJ1-5; no clear D. Looked up from germline, CDR1 is MNHNS and CDR2 is SASEGT. Between the trimmed V and J ends, which lost 4 bases and 3 bases, there was a span of 7 bases. This CDR3 is built from 13 residues. CDR3: CASSVNYNQPQHF. As DNA, the CDR3 is TGTGCCAGCAGTGTTAATTACAATCAGCCCCAGCATTTT.

This rearrangement joins TRBV20-1 to TRBJ2-1; 7 bases match TRBD2. The CDR3 sequence is 15 residues long. Germline assignment: CDR1 DFQATT and CDR2 SNEGSKA (reference sequence). After removal of 5 bases from V and 6 bases from J, the junction contained 13 bases not matched to a gene. The CDR3 reads CSAGGGYELGNEQFF. Here the CDR3 DNA reads TGCAGTGCTGGCGGGGGTTACGAATTAGGCAATGAGCAGTTCTTC.

In its sample, this clonotype was seen a few times. The J gene is TRBJ2-7, the V gene TRBV19; possible D gene TRBD2, 5 bases. The V gene lost 3 bases and the J gene lost 7 bases, with 13 bases spanning the gap. CDR3 size: 13 residues. The V gene's germline CDR1 is LNHDA and CDR2 SQIVND (reference sequence). The CDR3 spells CASSMVWEWEQYF. The CDR3 nucleotides read TGTGCCAGTAGTATGGTGTGGGAGTGGGAGCAGTACTTC.

This clonotype came up a few times. The chain recombines TRBV6-6 with TRBJ1-2, with TRBD1 matching 7 bases. Germline-derived CDR1 and CDR2 are MNHNY and SVGAGI (reference sequence). CDR3 length equals 13 residues. The trim removed 5 bases at V and 5 bases at J, leaving 5 bases unmatched. CDR3 nucleotide sequence: TGTGCCAGCAGTCCGGACAGGTCATATGGCTACACCTTC. Its protein product is CASSPDRSYGYTF.

This clonotype turned up a few times. The CDR3 protein is CSVGLAGWSSYEQYF. In nucleotides, the CDR3 is TGCAGCGTGGGACTAGCAGGATGGAGCTCCTACGAGCAGTACTTC. V is TRBV29-1 and J is TRBJ2-7; 9 bases match TRBD2. The CDR3 contains 15 residues. The J segment lost 0 bases and the V segment lost 6 bases, leaving 9 bases of the junction unmatched. Germline-derived CDR1 and CDR2 are SQVTM and ANQGSEA.

In this sample, this clonotype turned up many times. The rearrangement uses TRBV20-1 and TRBJ2-1, with 14 bases aligning to TRBD2. V dropped 3 bases and J dropped 6; count of bases not matched to a gene: 1. Per germline, CDR1 DFQATT and CDR2 SNEGSKA (reference sequence). The CDR3 spans 14 residues. CDR3 nucleotide sequence: TGCAGTGCTAGGGGGACTAGCGGGAGCAATGAGCAGTTCTTC. The encoded protein is CSARGTSGSNEQFF.

This clonotype has a handful of counts. The chain recombines TRBV5-1 with TRBJ2-3, with D perhaps matching TRBD2 (5 bases). Germline CDR1 reads SGHRS; CDR2 reads YFSETQ. V shed 2 bases and J shed 0 bases, with 13 bases lying between them. This CDR3 spans 16 amino acids. The CDR3 protein is CASSFRPGISTDTQYF. The CDR3 DNA is TGCGCCAGCAGCTTTCGTCCGGGGATAAGCACAGATACGCAGTATTTT.

This clonotype has just a few counts. Sequence at one end of the junction differs from germline and may be a read error. The chain joins TRBV9 to TRBJ2-1; possible D gene TRBD2, 6 bases. This CDR3 is built from 14 residues. The V gene's germline CDR1 is SGDLS and CDR2 YYNGEE. The CDR3 spells CASSVGLASDEQFF. The CDR3 DNA reads as TGTGCCAGTAGCGTAGGCCTAGCTAGCGATGAGCAGTTCTTC.

This clonotype was seen ten or more times. The rearrangement uses TRBV20-1 and TRBJ2-5, with 10 nucleotides matching TRBD2. CDR1 is DFQATT and CDR2 is SNEGSKA in the germline V gene (reference sequence). J lost 3 bases, V lost 3 bases, and 7 bases had no gene match. CDR3 size: 15 residues. This CDR3 is CSASELSGRKETQYF. CDR3 in DNA: TGCAGTGCTAGCGAACTTAGCGGGAGGAAAGAGACCCAGTACTTC.

This clonotype was detected many times. The chain is built from TRBV29-1 and TRBJ2-1; 7 bases agree with TRBD2. Germline-derived CDR1 and CDR2 are SQVTM and ANQGSEA. V was pared by 3 bases and J by 4 bases, with 6 bases of the junction left unmatched. The CDR3 loop spans 14 amino acids. The DNA of the CDR3 is TGCAGCGTTGACGGGCGGGAGTGGTACAATGAGCAGTTCTTC. Translated: CSVDGREWYNEQFF.

This clonotype showed up just a few times. The V call is TRBV4-1, the J call TRBJ2-4; D remains unclear. This CDR3 spans 18 amino acids. Between the trimmed V and J ends, which lost 0 bases and 0 bases, there was a span of 15 bases. Germline V gives CDR1 MGHRA, CDR2 YSYEKL. The CDR3 region is CASSQEETAGLAKNIQYF. Written as DNA, the CDR3 is TGCGCCAGCAGCCAAGAAGAGACTGCCGGGCTAGCCAAAAACATTCAGTACTTC.

By share of the sample, this clonotype is medium-sized. This rearrangement joins TRBV19 to TRBJ2-6; TRBD2 matches 7 bases. Germline V gene sequence: CDR1 LNHDA, CDR2 SQIVND (reference sequence). The CDR3 has 15 residues. The ends lost 3 bases at V and 4 bases at J; junction bases unmatched: 3. Written as DNA, the CDR3 is TGTGCCAGTAGTATCGGGGGGACCGGGGCCAACGTCCTGACTTTC. Its protein is CASSIGGTGANVLTF. Supplemented by reference TRBV19 and TRBJ2-6, the full variable domain reads DGGITQSPKYLFRKEGQNVTLSCEQNLNHDAMYWYRQDPGQGLRLIYYSQIVNDFQKGDIAEGYSVSREKKESFPLTVTSAQKNPTAFYLCASSIGGTGANVLTFGAGSRLTVL.

V usage is TRBV7-7 and J usage is TRBJ2-7; no definite D call. The CDR3 has 16 residues. V was clipped by 1 base and J by 5 bases, with 18 bases between them. From germline, CDR1 is SSHAT and CDR2 FNYEAQ (reference sequence). CDR3 protein: CASSLGSRSIQDEQYF. CDR3 nucleotides: TGTGCCAGCAGCTTAGGCTCCAGGAGTATTCAGGACGAGCAGTACTTC.

This clonotype was recorded many times. This chain joins TRBV20-1 and TRBJ1-1, with no clear D. V was pared by 0 bases and J by 4 bases, with 9 bases between. Germline V gene data show CDR1 as DFQATT and CDR2 as SNEGSKA (reference sequence). This CDR3 spans 13 amino acids. The CDR3 DNA follows: TGCAGTGCTAGAGATCGGAAGGGCACTGAAGCTTTCTTT. This encodes CSARDRKGTEAFF.

About this clonotype itself: This clone may be a read error of a much larger clone one base away. In this CDR3 the conserved last residue, phenylalanine or tryptophan, is missing, so a read error is likely. The chain employs TRBV14 and TRBJ2-1; D gene ambiguous. Germline CDR1 reads SGHDN; CDR2 reads FVKESK. V was clipped by 1 base and J by 0 bases, with 7 bases between them. CDR3 length: 15 residues. The CDR3 loop is CASSQGSSSYNEQFS. For the CDR3, the DNA is TGTGCCAGCAGCCAAGGAAGTTCCTCCTACAATGAGCAGTTCTCC.

This clonotype was found many times. The J gene is TRBJ2-5, the V gene TRBV5-4; TRBD2 matches 9 bases. The CDR3 has 15 amino acids. V gave up 4 bases and J gave up 4 bases; unmatched junction bases: 8. Germline CDR1 is SGHNT and CDR2 is YYREEE (reference sequence). The CDR3 sequence is CASSTGLAIRETQYF. DNA for the CDR3: TGTGCCAGCAGCACGGGACTAGCAATAAGAGAGACCCAGTACTTC.

The sample holds many counts of this clonotype. The gene calls are TRBV18 and TRBJ2-3; the D is unclear. The CDR3 is made up of 11 amino acids. Trimming shortened V by 3 bases and J by 2 bases, and 0 bases separated the two germline ends. The germline gives CDR1 KGHSH, CDR2 LQKENI. The CDR3 nucleotides read TGTGCCAGCTCACCCACAGATACGCAGTATTTT. Translated, it gives CASSPTDTQYF.

The J gene is TRBJ2-3, the V gene TRBV21-1. TRBV21-1 is an annotated pseudogene. This CDR3 is built from 17 residues. The CDR3 nucleotides read TGTGCCAGCAGCAACCAAAAAGACGGCTCCTCGGGTGATACGCAGTATTTT. Amino acid sequence: CASSNQKDGSSGDTQYF.

The gene calls are TRBV7-8 and TRBJ2-7; D is perhaps TRBD1 or TRBD2 (5 bases each). Trimming pared 2 bases from V and 3 bases from J, leaving 14 bases between. The CDR3 is made up of 15 amino acids. CDR1 is SGHVS and CDR2 is FQNEAQ in the germline V gene. The CDR3 DNA reads TGTGCCAGCAGCTTACGACCAGAGGGGTACTACGAGCAGTACTTC. Its protein product is CASSLRPEGYYEQYF.

This clonotype was seen ten or more times. CDR3 amino acids: CSGQRTQYF. CDR3 coding DNA: TGCAGCGGTCAACGGACCCAGTACTTC. The rearrangement uses TRBV29-1 and TRBJ2-5; D remains ambiguous. The CDR3 is 9 residues long. V lost 7 bases and J 7 bases, leaving 7 bases between the germline ends. The germline V gene has CDR1 SQVTM and CDR2 ANQGSEA. Drawing the rest from reference TRBV29-1 and TRBJ2-5, the complete variable domain is SAVISQKPSRDICQRGTSLTIQCQVDSQVTMMFWYRQQPGQSLTLIATANQGSEATYESGFVIDKFPISRPNLTFSTLTVSNMSPEDSSIYLCSGQRTQYFGPGTRLLVL.

This clonotype was detected a few times. The chain joins TRBV6-2 or TRBV6-3 to TRBJ2-5; D gene ambiguous. V lost 2 bases and J 3 bases, leaving 7 bases between the germline ends. Germline assignment: CDR1 MNHEY and CDR2 SVGEGT. The CDR3 loop spans 13 amino acids. For the CDR3, the DNA is TGTGCCAGCAGTTACGAGTCCGAAGAGACCCAGTACTTC. The encoded protein is CASSYESEETQYF.

This clonotype was counted many times. The CDR3: CASSQEGREQYF. CDR3 DNA sequence: TGTGCCAGCAGCCAAGAGGGTAGGGAGCAGTACTTC. J is TRBJ2-7 and V is TRBV3-1; no clear D gene. Trimming stripped 0 bases from V and 7 bases from J, with 7 bases between. In germline, CDR1 is LGHDT, CDR2 YNNKEL (reference sequence). The CDR3 is 12 residues long.

This chain connects TRBV6-6 to TRBJ1-4; D is unresolved. This CDR3 contains 12 residues. V shed 6 bases and J shed 8 bases, with 10 bases lying between them. Germline V gene lookup returns CDR1 MNHNY and CDR2 SVGAGI (reference sequence). The CDR3 loop is CASSQNVEKLFF. In DNA, the CDR3 is TGTGCCAGCAGCCAAAACGTAGAAAAACTGTTTTTT.